These 2 T cell receptor beta chains were all obtained from the same sample, sequenced in a study of Ad26.COV2.S vaccination and SARS-CoV-2 variants. Only in-frame clones appear in the TCRdb table, and some are missing; sequencing was by immunoSEQ multiplex PCR. Of more than 400,000 clones in the sample, roughly 90% were seen once. The sample's treatment: roughly 18 received Ad26.COV2.S at low or high dose, single or two shots; about 5 received placebo; per-sample allocation not given. Day 63 following the first vaccine or placebo injection was when the samples were taken. Material: peripheral blood, obtained in a trial of Ad26.COV2.S vaccine versus placebo. The receptors come from a person aged 18-65 years who received the Ad26.COV2.S COVID-19 vaccine or a placebo.

This chain connects TRBV5-8 to TRBJ1-2; tentatively, D is TRBD1 (6 bases). Trimming pared 1 base from V and 8 bases from J, leaving 27 bases between. Germline V lookup: CDR1 SGHTS, CDR2 YDEGEE. This CDR3 comprises 18 residues. The CDR3: CASSLPGGTIPGQLGYTF. The CDR3 DNA follows: TGTGCCAGCAGCTTGCCGGGGGGCACCATACCTGGTCAACTGGGCTACACCTTC.

This clone appeared a single time. The chain is built from TRBV18 and TRBJ2-2, with a tentative D call TRBD1 (5 bases). The CDR3 length is 13 residues. The V gene's germline CDR1 is KGHSH and CDR2 LQKENI. V lost 8 bases to trimming and J lost 3 bases, with 10 bases between them. The CDR3 nucleotides read TGTGCCAGCAGCAGGGCATACACCGGGGAGCTGTTTTTT. Its translation is CASSRAYTGELFF.